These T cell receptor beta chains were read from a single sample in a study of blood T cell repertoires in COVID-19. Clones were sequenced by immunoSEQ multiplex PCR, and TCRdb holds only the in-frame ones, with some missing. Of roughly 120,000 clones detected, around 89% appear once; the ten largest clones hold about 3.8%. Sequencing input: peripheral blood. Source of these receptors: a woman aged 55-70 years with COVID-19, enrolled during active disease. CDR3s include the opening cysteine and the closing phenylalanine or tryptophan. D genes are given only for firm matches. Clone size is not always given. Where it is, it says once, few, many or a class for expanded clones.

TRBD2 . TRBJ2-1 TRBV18 CASSLSGTSRNEQFF TGTGCCAGCTCACTATCCGGGACTAGCAGGAATGAGCAGTTCTTC
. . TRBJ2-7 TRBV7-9 CASSLNRQGIYEQYF TGTGCCAGCAGCCTTAACAGGCAGGGGATCTACGAGCAGTACTTC
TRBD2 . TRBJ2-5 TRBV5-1 CASSLTLAGVETQYF TGCGCCAGCAGCCTAACACTAGCGGGGGTAGAGACCCAGTACTTC
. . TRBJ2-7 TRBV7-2 CASSTSLGRGYEQYF TGTGCCAGCAGCACCTCCCTCGGCAGGGGCTACGAGCAGTACTTC
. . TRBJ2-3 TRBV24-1 CATSDHSGGTDTQYF TGTGCCACCAGTGACCATAGCGGAGGCACAGATACGCAGTATTTT
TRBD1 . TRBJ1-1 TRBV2 CASSTQGVNTEAFF TGTGCCAGCAGCACACAGGGGGTGAACACTGAAGCTTTCTTT
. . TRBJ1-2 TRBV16 CASSQSSEGDGYTF TGTGCCAGCAGCCAATCGTCTGAGGGGGATGGCTACACCTTC
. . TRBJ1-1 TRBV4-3 CASRLRVNTEAFF TGCGCCAGCAGGCTACGAGTGAACACTGAAGCTTTCTTT
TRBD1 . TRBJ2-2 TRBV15 CATSRDLSRGRVELFF TGTGCCACCAGCAGAGATCTGTCGAGGGGGCGCGTGGAGCTGTTTTTT
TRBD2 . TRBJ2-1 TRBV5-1 CASRGLAGLTFKDDEQFF TGCGCCAGCAGAGGACTAGCGGGCCTCACGTTTAAGGACGATGAGCAGTTCTTC
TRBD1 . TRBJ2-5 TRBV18 CASSPPRTGMGKETQYF TGTGCCAGCTCACCACCGCGGACAGGGATGGGGAAAGAGACCCAGTACTTC
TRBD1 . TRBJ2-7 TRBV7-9 CASSDRQGGSYEQYF TGTGCCAGCAGCGATCGACAGGGGGGCTCCTACGAGCAGTACTTC
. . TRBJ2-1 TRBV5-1 CASSSFSWEGTGDEQFF TGCGCCAGCAGCTCCTTCAGTTGGGAAGGGACGGGGGATGAGCAGTTCTTC
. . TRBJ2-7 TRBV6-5 CASSTRVQLHEQYF TGTGCCAGCAGTACCCGGGTCCAACTGCACGAGCAGTACTTC
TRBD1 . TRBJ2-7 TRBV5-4 CASSSGTGVWEQYF TGTGCCAGCAGCTCGGGGACAGGGGTTTGGGAGCAGTACTTC
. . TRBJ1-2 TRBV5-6 CASSLDPRGPNYGYTF TGTGCCAGCAGCTTGGACCCCAGGGGTCCTAACTATGGCTACACCTTC
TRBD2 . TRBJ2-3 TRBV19 CASSISGTSVSTDTQYF TGTGCCAGTAGTATATCCGGGACTAGCGTATCCACAGATACGCAGTATTTT
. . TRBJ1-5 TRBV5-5 CASSLEYGASQPQHF TGTGCCAGCAGCTTGGAATATGGGGCTAGTCAGCCCCAGCATTTT
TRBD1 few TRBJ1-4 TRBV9 CASSTGQGLKEKLFF TGTGCCAGCAGCACAGGACAGGGGCTGAAGGAAAAACTGTTTTTT
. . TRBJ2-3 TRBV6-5 CASNAAGGDTQYF TGTGCCAGCAATGCGGCAGGAGGGGATACGCAGTATTTT
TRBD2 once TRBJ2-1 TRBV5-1 CASSRTLLTSGGYEQFF TGCGCCAGCAGCCGGACATTACTGACTAGCGGGGGTTACGAGCAGTTCTTC
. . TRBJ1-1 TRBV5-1 CASSLEFGGRNTEAFF TGCGCCAGCAGCTTGGAGTTCGGGGGGCGGAACACTGAAGCTTTCTTT
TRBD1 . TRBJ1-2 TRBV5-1 CASSFTTGTNYGYTF TGCGCCAGCAGCTTCACGACAGGGACCAACTATGGCTACACCTTC
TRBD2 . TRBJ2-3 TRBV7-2 CASSIKRGGTDTQYF TGTGCCAGCAGCATTAAGCGGGGGGGAACAGATACGCAGTATTTT
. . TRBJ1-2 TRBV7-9 CASSRTSTASYGYTF TGTGCCAGCAGCAGAACCAGTACAGCAAGCTATGGCTACACCTTC
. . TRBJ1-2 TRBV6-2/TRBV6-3 CASSSLYGYTF TGTGCCAGCAGTTCCCTATATGGCTACACCTTC